This T cell receptor (beta chain) is drawn from a study of vaccination effects on CD4 cells after COVID-19. Germline CDR1 is MNHNY and CDR2 is SVGAGI (reference sequence). This CDR3 spans 16 amino acids. V was cut by 6 bases and J by 0 bases, with 16 bases left in between. ViraFEST expansion of antigen-specific CD4+ T cells with viral peptide pools preceded sequencing. Scientists isolated CD4+ T cells after a roughly ten-day culture period ended. Vaccine recipients had no previous SARS-CoV-2 infection; their nucleocapsid antibodies were negative. It was on days 3 and 7 that half the medium was replaced with IL-2 medium. Note on this clone: The antigen remains unidentified.

Profiled with immunoSEQ multiplex PCR; TCRdb holds only in-frame clones, not every one. The repertoire has about 43,000 clones, roughly four fifths of them found once; the top ten carry 10% to 12%. The chain is built from TRBV6-6 and TRBJ2-3; tentatively, D is TRBD2 (7 bases). Sequenced material: CD4+ T cells from PBMCs cultured with SARS-CoV-2 spike peptides, taken before COVID-19 vaccination. The receptor's source is a human donor who received a COVID-19 vaccine. The CDR3 spells CASRKRGGSSTDTQYF. The DNA of the CDR3 is TGTGCCAGCAGAAAGAGGGGGGGATCTAGCACAGATACGCAGTATTTT.